Listed below are T cell receptor beta chains from one sample, sequenced in a study of CD4 T cells in relation to SARS-CoV-2 and coronaviruses. Their antigens remain unidentified. Method: immunoSEQ multiplex PCR; TCRdb's copy keeps in-frame clones and lacks some. The data show under 13,000 clones, about 79% seen once. Material for sequencing was CD4+ T cells from PBMCs, cultured in vitro. The receptors stem from a human donor in good health. Both conserved end residues are part of each CDR3. The order of the fields is J gene, clone size, D gene, V gene, CDR3 protein, CDR3 DNA. D genes are given only for firm matches. Only part of the rows carry a size: once, few, many, or a class if the clone is expanded.

j_gene: TRBJ2-3; abundance: .; d_gene: TRBD2; v_gene: TRBV11-2; CDR3aa: CASSRGLAGPRGDTQYF; CDR3nt: TGTGCCAGCAGCCGAGGACTAGCGGGACCAAGGGGAGATACGCAGTATTTT
j_gene: TRBJ2-2; abundance: .; d_gene: .; v_gene: TRBV3-1/TRBV3-2; CDR3aa: CASSQEGHNTGELFF; CDR3nt: TGTGCCAGCAGCCAGGAGGGACATAACACCGGGGAGCTGTTTTTT
j_gene: TRBJ2-3; abundance: once; d_gene: .; v_gene: TRBV7-9; CDR3aa: CASSHEGLSDTQYF; CDR3nt: TGTGCCAGCAGTCACGAGGGGTTATCAGATACGCAGTATTTT
j_gene: TRBJ2-1; abundance: .; d_gene: TRBD1; v_gene: TRBV20-1; CDR3aa: CSASDRDRAYNEQFF; CDR3nt: TGCAGTGCTAGTGACCGGGACAGGGCCTACAATGAGCAGTTCTTC
j_gene: TRBJ2-3; abundance: .; d_gene: .; v_gene: TRBV29-1; CDR3aa: CSVVGQEGDTQYF; CDR3nt: TGCAGCGTTGTAGGGCAGGAAGGGGATACGCAGTATTTT
j_gene: TRBJ2-2; abundance: few; d_gene: TRBD2; v_gene: TRBV7-3; CDR3aa: CASSLGLAGATGELFF; CDR3nt: TGTGCCAGCAGCTTGGGACTAGCGGGAGCCACCGGGGAGCTGTTTTTT
j_gene: TRBJ1-6; abundance: .; d_gene: .; v_gene: TRBV19; CDR3aa: CAAQESYNSPLHF; CDR3nt: TGTGCCGCTCAGGAGTCCTATAATTCACCCCTCCACTTT
j_gene: TRBJ2-5; abundance: .; d_gene: TRBD1; v_gene: TRBV7-9; CDR3aa: CASSSGQQETQYF; CDR3nt: TGTGCCAGCAGCTCGGGACAGCAAGAGACCCAGTACTTC
j_gene: TRBJ2-7; abundance: .; d_gene: .; v_gene: TRBV14; CDR3aa: CASSQEGYEQYF; CDR3nt: TGTGCCAGCAGCCAAGAAGGCTACGAGCAGTACTTC
j_gene: TRBJ2-3; abundance: .; d_gene: TRBD2; v_gene: TRBV7-6; CDR3aa: CASSRDPGTSADTQYF; CDR3nt: TGTGCCAGCAGCCGAGATCCAGGGACTAGCGCAGATACGCAGTATTTT
j_gene: TRBJ2-7; abundance: .; d_gene: .; v_gene: TRBV21-1; CDR3aa: CASSKGGSPSPYEQYF; CDR3nt: TGTGCCAGCAGCAAAGGGGGATCCCCTTCACCATACGAGCAGTACTTC
j_gene: TRBJ2-1; abundance: once; d_gene: .; v_gene: TRBV7-2; CDR3aa: CASSFLVSGVLYEQFF; CDR3nt: TGTGCCAGCAGCTTTCTTGTGTCGGGAGTTTTGTATGAGCAGTTCTTC
j_gene: TRBJ2-2; abundance: once; d_gene: .; v_gene: TRBV7-9; CDR3aa: CASSLDFGTGELFF; CDR3nt: TGTGCCAGCAGCTTAGATTTCGGGACCGGGGAGCTGTTTTTT
j_gene: TRBJ2-2; abundance: .; d_gene: TRBD1; v_gene: TRBV18; CDR3aa: CASSGQGAVGTGELFF; CDR3nt: TGTGCCAGCTCGGGACAGGGGGCCGTCGGCACCGGGGAGCTGTTTTTT
j_gene: TRBJ2-7; abundance: .; d_gene: TRBD1; v_gene: TRBV9; CDR3aa: CASSASGQTYEQYF; CDR3nt: TGTGCCAGCAGCGCATCGGGACAGACCTACGAGCAGTACTTC
j_gene: TRBJ1-2; abundance: .; d_gene: TRBD1; v_gene: TRBV11-2; CDR3aa: CASSPRKGADYGYTF; CDR3nt: TGTGCCAGCAGCCCCCGTAAGGGGGCGGACTATGGCTACACCTTC
j_gene: TRBJ2-3; abundance: once; d_gene: .; v_gene: TRBV18; CDR3aa: CASSPPVTDTQYF; CDR3nt: TGTGCCAGCTCACCACCGGTCACAGATACGCAGTATTTT
j_gene: TRBJ1-1; abundance: .; d_gene: .; v_gene: TRBV19; CDR3aa: CASSWRPRLNTEAFF; CDR3nt: TGTGCCAGTAGTTGGCGACCGCGTTTGAACACTGAAGCTTTCTTT
j_gene: TRBJ2-6; abundance: .; d_gene: .; v_gene: TRBV7-2; CDR3aa: CASSLQPFNSGANVLTF; CDR3nt: TGTGCCAGCAGCTTACAACCTTTCAACTCTGGGGCCAACGTCCTGACTTTC
j_gene: TRBJ2-7; abundance: .; d_gene: TRBD1; v_gene: TRBV2; CDR3aa: CASSEDQGAGNEQYF; CDR3nt: TGTGCCAGCAGTGAGGATCAGGGGGCAGGCAACGAGCAGTACTTC
j_gene: TRBJ2-1; abundance: few; d_gene: .; v_gene: TRBV6-6; CDR3aa: CASSSSRSNEQFF; CDR3nt: TGTGCCAGCAGTTCGAGCAGAAGCAATGAGCAGTTCTTC
j_gene: TRBJ2-7; abundance: few; d_gene: TRBD2; v_gene: TRBV10-1; CDR3aa: CASRRTSGTTSSYEQYF; CDR3nt: TGCGCCAGCAGGCGGACTAGCGGGACTACTAGCTCCTACGAGCAGTACTTC
j_gene: TRBJ1-4; abundance: .; d_gene: .; v_gene: TRBV7-3; CDR3aa: CASLRALGEKLFF; CDR3nt: TGTGCCAGTCTCCGGGCCCTCGGGGAAAAACTGTTTTTT
j_gene: TRBJ1-2; abundance: .; d_gene: .; v_gene: TRBV6-5; CDR3aa: CASRVGYGYTF; CDR3nt: TGTGCCAGCAGGGTTGGCTATGGCTACACCTTC
j_gene: TRBJ2-6; abundance: .; d_gene: .; v_gene: TRBV2; CDR3aa: CAPPSQTPGANVLTF; CDR3nt: TGTGCCCCCCCGAGTCAGACTCCTGGGGCCAACGTCCTGACTTTC
j_gene: TRBJ1-5; abundance: .; d_gene: TRBD1; v_gene: TRBV12-5; CDR3aa: CASGWDRGGQPQHF; CDR3nt: TGTGCTAGTGGTTGGGACAGGGGAGGTCAGCCCCAGCATTTT
j_gene: TRBJ2-3; abundance: .; d_gene: TRBD2; v_gene: TRBV9; CDR3aa: CASSVGTSGTDTQYF; CDR3nt: TGTGCCAGCAGCGTAGGTACTAGCGGAACAGATACGCAGTATTTT
j_gene: TRBJ1-1; abundance: .; d_gene: TRBD1; v_gene: TRBV6-5; CDR3aa: CASSLRTGDTEAFF; CDR3nt: TGTGCCAGCAGTCTTCGGACAGGTGACACTGAAGCTTTCTTT
j_gene: TRBJ2-1; abundance: once; d_gene: .; v_gene: TRBV11-2; CDR3aa: CASSYRDWNYNEQFF; CDR3nt: TGTGCCAGCAGCTACCGGGACTGGAACTACAATGAGCAGTTCTTC